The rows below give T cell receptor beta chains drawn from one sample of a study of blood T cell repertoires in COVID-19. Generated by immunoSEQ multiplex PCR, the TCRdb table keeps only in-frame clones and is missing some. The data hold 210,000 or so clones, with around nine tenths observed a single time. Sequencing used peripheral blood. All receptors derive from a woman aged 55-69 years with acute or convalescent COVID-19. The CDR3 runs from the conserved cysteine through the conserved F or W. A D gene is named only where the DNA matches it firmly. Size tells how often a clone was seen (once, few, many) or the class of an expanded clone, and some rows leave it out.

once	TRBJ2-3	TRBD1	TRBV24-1	CATSDTGQGVDTQYF	TGTGCCACCAGTGACACGGGACAGGGGGTGGATACGCAGTATTTT
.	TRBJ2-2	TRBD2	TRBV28	CASSPSGMVSGELFF	TGTGCCAGCAGCCCTAGCGGGATGGTTTCCGGGGAGCTGTTTTTT
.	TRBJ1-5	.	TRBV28	CASYSGSNQPQHF	TGTGCCAGCTATTCAGGGAGCAATCAGCCCCAGCATTTT
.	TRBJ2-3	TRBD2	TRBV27	CASSLTGGRYDTQYF	TGTGCCAGCAGTTTAACGGGCGGGAGATACGATACGCAGTATTTT
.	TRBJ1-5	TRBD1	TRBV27	CASSRRLTGENQPQHF	TGTGCCAGCAGTCGTCGCCTGACAGGGGAGAATCAGCCCCAGCATTTT
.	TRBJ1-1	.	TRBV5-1	CASSLALGTAEAFF	TGCGCCAGCAGCTTGGCCCTGGGGACTGCTGAAGCTTTCTTT
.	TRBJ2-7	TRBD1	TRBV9	CASSGTGGGSEQYF	TGTGCCAGCAGCGGGACAGGCGGCGGGTCCGAGCAGTACTTC
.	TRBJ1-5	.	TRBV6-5	CALETGSSNQPQHF	TGTGCCCTAGAAACAGGGTCGAGCAATCAGCCCCAGCATTTT
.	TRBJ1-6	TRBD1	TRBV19	CASTQGALSSYNSPLHF	TGTGCCAGTACACAGGGGGCTCTGAGCTCCTATAATTCACCCCTCCACTTT
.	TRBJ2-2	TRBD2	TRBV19	CATMGLAANTGELFF	TGTGCCACCATGGGACTAGCGGCGAACACCGGGGAGCTGTTTTTT
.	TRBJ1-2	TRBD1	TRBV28	CASSYTGVSGYTF	TGTGCCAGCAGCTATACAGGGGTTAGTGGCTACACCTTC